What follows are 25 T cell receptor beta chains derived from one specimen sequenced in a study of T-cell reconstitution after alpha-beta-depleted transplantation in children. TCRbeta library construction was performed incorporating unique molecular identifiers. One entry per CDR3 protein results from TCRdb running MiXCR on the PCR reads. The table shows roughly 500,000 distinct CDR3 sequences, with about 30% occurring only once. The sequences come from PBMCs from the stem cell graft donor, collected from the stem cell graft. The receptors here all came from a human donor who donated a stem cell graft to a child with aplastic anemia.

The V gene is TRBV10-3, the J gene TRBJ2-7; the match to TRBD1 covers 10 bases. The CDR3 loop spans 17 amino acids. Trimming removed 6 bases from V and 5 bases from J; junction bases left unmatched: 16. Germline CDR1 is ENHRY and CDR2 is SYGVKD. CDR3 sequence reads: CAISPSLGTGVSNEQYF. As DNA, the CDR3 is TGTGCCATCAGCCCTTCATTGGGGACAGGGGTTTCCAACGAGCAGTACTTC.

This clonotype was seen more than once but under ten times. The rearrangement links TRBV12-3 or TRBV12-4 to TRBJ2-3, with TRBD1 as a possible D gene (5 bases). Trimming took 3 bases from V and 3 from J, leaving 10 bases between them. The CDR3 spans 14 residues. The CDR3 DNA reads TGTGCCAGCAGTTTCACGGCAGGGACAGATACGCAGTATTTT. This encodes CASSFTAGTDTQYF.

The rearrangement links TRBV12-3 or TRBV12-4 to TRBJ2-1; no clear D. The CDR3 consists of 15 residues. Trimming left V 6 bases short and J 2 bases short, with 14 bases between. As DNA, the CDR3 is TGTGCCAGCAGCCGCTTGACTGGGACCTACAATGAGCAGTTCTTC. It is translated as CASSRLTGTYNEQFF.

J is TRBJ2-7 and V is TRBV7-6, with TRBD2 matching over 10 bases. CDR1 is SGHVS and CDR2 is FNYEAQ in the germline V gene. There are 13 residues in the CDR3. V shed 2 bases, J shed 7 bases, and the junction held 2 bases outside the gene matches. This CDR3 reads CASSLLAGDEQYV. The CDR3 DNA reads as TGTGCCAGCAGCTTACTAGCGGGAGATGAGCAGTACGTC.

The chain combines TRBV5-1 with TRBJ2-7; a possible D gene is TRBD1 (5 bases). Germline V gene lookup returns CDR1 SGHRS and CDR2 YFSETQ. The CDR3 spans 14 residues. V gave up 0 bases and J gave up 6 bases, with 13 bases separating them. CDR3 residues: CASSLGTIGFEQYF. In DNA, the CDR3 is TGCGCCAGCAGCTTGGGGACAATCGGCTTCGAGCAGTACTTC.

This clonotype was observed a handful of times. The chain carries TRBV27 and TRBJ2-1; D perhaps matches TRBD1 (6 bases). The CDR3 extends over 17 amino acids. Germline CDR1 and CDR2: MNHEY and SMNVEV (reference sequence). V lost 7 bases and J lost 1, with 20 bases in between. For the CDR3, the DNA is TGTGCCAGCACCCCCACATATACAGGGTTGTCCTACAATGAGCAGTTCTTC. It translates to CASTPTYTGLSYNEQFF.

The chain has TRBV29-1 and TRBJ2-1; D is ambiguous. The CDR3 runs 14 residues. CDR1 SQVTM and CDR2 ANQGSEA come from the germline V gene. Trimming pared 0 bases from V and 0 bases from J, leaving 6 bases between. DNA for the CDR3: TGCAGCGTTGAAGATATGGGCTCCTACAATGAGCAGTTCTTC. Residues: CSVEDMGSYNEQFF.

The rearrangement links TRBV18 to TRBJ2-6; D gene unclear. This CDR3 is built from 18 residues. V lost 2 bases to trimming and J lost 0 bases, with 14 bases between them. Germline loops: CDR1 KGHSH, CDR2 LQKENI. The CDR3 is CASSPARIGNSGANVLTF. The CDR3 DNA follows: TGTGCCAGCTCACCAGCAAGGATCGGAAACTCTGGGGCCAACGTCCTGACTTTC.

In this sample, this clonotype turned up a few times. This sequence joins TRBV6-2 or TRBV6-3 and TRBJ2-7; D call uncertain. With 5 bases removed from V and 6 bases from J, the gap between germline ends came to 8 bases. The CDR3 loop spans 11 amino acids. The germline V gene encodes CDR1 MNHEY and CDR2 SVGEGT. CDR3 loop: CASSQSLEQYF. Here the CDR3 DNA reads TGTGCCAGCAGTCAGAGCCTCGAGCAGTACTTC.

The rearrangement uses TRBV7-2 and TRBJ2-1; D is possibly TRBD2 (5 bases). The germline V and J ends were trimmed by 1 base and 2 bases, with 9 bases remaining between them. The CDR3 is 15 residues long. In germline, CDR1 is SGHTA, CDR2 FQGNSA. CDR3 residues: CASSLGVATYNEQFF. DNA for the CDR3: TGTGCCAGCAGCTTAGGGGTAGCGACCTACAATGAGCAGTTCTTC.

The chain recombines TRBV13 with TRBJ2-2; no reliable D call. Germline V CDR1 and CDR2: PRHDT, FYEKMQ (reference sequence). With 3 bases removed from V and 8 bases from J, the gap between germline ends came to 13 bases. CDR3 length equals 14 residues. CDR3 region: CASSFTSPRGELFF. CDR3 DNA sequence: TGTGCCAGCAGCTTCACGAGCCCACGGGGGGAGCTGTTTTTT.

A few counts support this clonotype. This chain joins TRBV20-1 and TRBJ2-1, with TRBD1 identical over 9 bases. The V segment lost 0 bases and the J segment 6 bases; nucleotides outside the gene matches: 9. The germline gives CDR1 DFQATT, CDR2 SNEGSKA (reference sequence). This CDR3 comprises 16 residues. CDR3 region: CSARDLGTGYSNEQFF. The CDR3 DNA sequence: TGCAGTGCTAGAGATCTAGGGACAGGGTACAGCAATGAGCAGTTCTTC.

CDR3 DNA sequence: TGTGCCACCAGCAGGGCTCGAGGGAGGTCTGAAGAAAAACTGTTTTTT. Amino acid sequence: CATSRARGRSEEKLFF. The chain is built from TRBV15 and TRBJ1-4; the D is unclear. The V gene lost 3 bases and the J gene lost 8 bases, with 19 bases spanning the gap. The CDR3 totals 16 residues. Germline CDR1 and CDR2: LNHNV and YYDKDF (reference sequence).

The J gene is TRBJ2-2, the V gene TRBV20-1; D remains ambiguous. The CDR3 loop spans 14 amino acids. Between the trimmed V and J ends, which lost 1 base and 2 bases, there was a span of 8 bases. The germline gives CDR1 DFQATT, CDR2 SNEGSKA (reference sequence). The CDR3 bases are TGCAGTGCTAGAGTAGCTGCCAACACCGGGGAGCTGTTTTTT. Encoded protein: CSARVAANTGELFF.

V usage is TRBV18 and J usage is TRBJ2-7; D is undetermined. Germline V gene data show CDR1 as KGHSH and CDR2 as LQKENI. The CDR3 has 13 residues. V was pared by 0 bases and J by 0 bases, with 3 bases between. The CDR3 here is CASSPPVSYEQYV. The DNA for the CDR3 is TGTGCCAGCTCACCACCCGTCTCCTACGAGCAGTACGTC.

This clonotype was recorded a few times. The chain carries TRBV5-6 and TRBJ1-1, with 8 bases aligning to TRBD1. CDR1 and CDR2 (germline): SGHDT, YYEEEE. Trimming removed 5 bases from V and 7 bases from J; junction bases left unmatched: 4. The CDR3 contains 12 residues. The CDR3 loop is CASRDRAGEAFF. The CDR3 DNA sequence: TGTGCCAGCAGGGACAGGGCGGGTGAAGCTTTCTTT. Together with reference TRBV5-6 and TRBJ1-1, the CDR3 gives the full variable domain: DAGVTQSPTHLIKTRGQQVTLRCSPKSGHDTVSWYQQALGQGPQFIFQYYEEEERQRGNFPDRFSGHQFPNYSSELNVNALLLGDSALYLCASRDRAGEAFFGQGTRLTVV.

The chain is built from TRBV28 and TRBJ1-5; D perhaps matches TRBD1 (5 bases). Germline loops: CDR1 MDHEN, CDR2 SYDVKM. With 3 bases removed from V and 0 bases from J, the gap between germline ends came to 15 bases. CDR3 size: 17 residues. CDR3 coding DNA: TGTGCCAGCAGTTTTCGGGCGACAGCTTATAGCAATCAGCCCCAGCATTTT. Residues: CASSFRATAYSNQPQHF.

J is TRBJ2-1 and V is TRBV29-1, with D unclear. The CDR3 runs to 10 residues. Trimming cost V 3 bases and J 8 bases, with 5 bases left between them. Germline lookup yields CDR1 SQVTM and CDR2 ANQGSEA. The CDR3 here is CSVDNDEQFF. In nucleotides, the CDR3 is TGCAGCGTTGATAACGATGAGCAGTTCTTC.

The chain couples TRBV12-3 or TRBV12-4 to TRBJ1-6, with 7 positions matching TRBD1. The CDR3 spans 15 residues. Unmatched junction bases numbered 12, after V lost 8 bases and J lost 8 bases. CDR3 sequence: CASQRGGTVYSPLHF. CDR3 in DNA: TGTGCCAGCCAAAGGGGGGGGACAGTCTATTCACCCCTCCACTTT.

The gene calls are TRBV29-1 and TRBJ2-1; TRBD2 aligns across 7 bases. J was trimmed by 0 bases and V by 2 bases; bases with no gene match: 1. The CDR3 is 14 residues long. Per the germline V gene, CDR1 is SQVTM and CDR2 is ANQGSEA. The CDR3 DNA sequence: TGCAGCGTTGAACCTAGCGGCTCCTACAATGAGCAGTTCTTC. This encodes CSVEPSGSYNEQFF.

The rearrangement links TRBV12-3 or TRBV12-4 to TRBJ1-5; D is ambiguous. V lost 0 bases and J 3 bases, leaving 15 bases between the germline ends. The CDR3 is made up of 17 amino acids. The CDR3 reads CASSLASSSNNNQPQHF. The CDR3 region has the DNA TGTGCCAGCAGTTTAGCTTCCAGTAGTAATAACAATCAGCCCCAGCATTTT.

A few counts support this clonotype. The J gene is TRBJ2-5, the V gene TRBV4-3; TRBD2 matches at 7 bases. This CDR3 is built from 16 residues. J gave up 2 bases and V 0 bases, and 6 bases lay outside the gene matches. Germline lookup yields CDR1 LGHNA and CDR2 YSLEER. The CDR3, as DNA: TGCGCCAGCAGCCAAGATAGGCAAGCGGGACAAGAGACCCAGTACTTC. Amino acids: CASSQDRQAGQETQYF.

This clonotype has only a few counts. The J gene is TRBJ2-1, the V gene TRBV5-4; 9 positions agree with TRBD2. The trim removed 0 bases at V and 5 bases at J, leaving 9 bases unmatched. Germline V gene data show CDR1 as SGHNT and CDR2 as YYREEE (reference sequence). The CDR3 covers 17 residues. The CDR3 is CASSLANVAGVNNEQFF. The CDR3, as DNA: TGTGCCAGCAGCTTGGCCAATGTAGCGGGAGTCAACAATGAGCAGTTCTTC.

V usage is TRBV18 and J usage is TRBJ2-6; D is perhaps TRBD1 (6 bases). The germline gives CDR1 KGHSH, CDR2 LQKENI. The CDR3 loop spans 17 amino acids. Deletions cut 6 bases from V and 0 bases from J, with 15 bases between. The CDR3 coding sequence is TGTGCCAGCTCTTACAGGGCCCCCCTCTCTGGGGCCAACGTCCTGACTTTC. Translation: CASSYRAPLSGANVLTF.

J is TRBJ1-5 and V is TRBV6-1; no clear D. Germline CDR1 is MNHNS and CDR2 is SASEGT. With 3 bases removed from V and 5 bases from J, the gap between germline ends came to 14 bases. CDR3 length: 15 amino acids. CDR3 DNA: TGTGCCAGCAGTGACGAGGAGGGTGGCCATCAGCCCCAGCATTTT. It encodes CASSDEEGGHQPQHF.